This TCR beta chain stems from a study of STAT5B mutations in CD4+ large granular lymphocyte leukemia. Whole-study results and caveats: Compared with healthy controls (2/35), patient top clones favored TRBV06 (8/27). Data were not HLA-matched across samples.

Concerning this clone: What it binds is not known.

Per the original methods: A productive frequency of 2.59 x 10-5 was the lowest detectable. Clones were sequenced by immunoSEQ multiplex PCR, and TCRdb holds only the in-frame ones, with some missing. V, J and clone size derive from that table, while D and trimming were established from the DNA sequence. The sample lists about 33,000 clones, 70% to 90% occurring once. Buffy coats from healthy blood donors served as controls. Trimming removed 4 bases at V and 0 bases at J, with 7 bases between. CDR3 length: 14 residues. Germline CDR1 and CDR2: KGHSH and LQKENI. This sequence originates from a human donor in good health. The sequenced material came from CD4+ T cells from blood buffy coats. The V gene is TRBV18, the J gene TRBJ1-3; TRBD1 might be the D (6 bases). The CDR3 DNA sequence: TGTGCCAGCTCACTACAGGGCTCTGGAAACACCATATATTTT. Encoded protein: CASSLQGSGNTIYF.